Below, 8 T cell receptor beta chains from the same sample are listed, as sequenced in a study of blood T cell repertoires in COVID-19. TCRdb's copy holds only in-frame clones and misses some; the assay was immunoSEQ multiplex PCR. The sample includes 130,000 to 150,000 clones, 81% seen only once; the top ten take around 8.5%. The sample taken for sequencing was peripheral blood. The receptors stem from a human donor in a cohort sampled during active COVID-19.

A single count supports this clone. The genes are TRBV7-9 and TRBJ2-3, with D maybe TRBD2 (6 bases). The CDR3 loop spans 17 amino acids. Per the germline V gene, CDR1 is SEHNR and CDR2 is FQNEAQ (reference sequence). V gave up 1 base and J gave up 2 bases, with 16 bases separating them. The CDR3 bases are TGTGCCAGCAGCTTAGGGGGGTCCCTAGCGACCACAGATACGCAGTATTTT. Encoded protein: CASSLGGSLATTDTQYF. Filled out from reference TRBV7-9 and TRBJ2-3, the complete variable domain reads DTGVSQNPRHKITKRGQNVTFRCDPISEHNRLYWYRQTLGQGPEFLTYFQNEAQLEKSRLLSDRFSAERPKGSFSTLEIQRTEQGDSAMYLCASSLGGSLATTDTQYFGPGTRLTVL.

This chain uses TRBV11-3 with TRBJ2-2; 9 bases match TRBD1. This CDR3 contains 17 residues. Trimming removed 2 bases from V and 4 bases from J; junction bases left unmatched: 8. From germline, CDR1 is SGHNT and CDR2 YENEEA. CDR3 protein: CASSLRTGGLGTGELFF. In DNA form, the CDR3 reads TGTGCCAGCAGCTTAAGAACAGGGGGCCTTGGCACCGGGGAGCTGTTTTTT.

CDR3 sequence reads: CASSLVPGQGLNEQYF. In nucleotides, the CDR3 is TGTGCCAGCAGCTTGGTGCCGGGACAGGGGCTGAACGAGCAGTACTTC. The chain carries TRBV5-8 and TRBJ2-7; TRBD1 matches at 10 bases. The CDR3 is 16 amino acids. Germline V gives CDR1 SGHTS, CDR2 YDEGEE. J lost 5 bases, V lost 0 bases, and 8 bases had no gene match.

The CDR3 here is CASRRSYEQYF. Written as DNA, the CDR3 is TGTGCCAGCAGACGGTCCTACGAGCAGTACTTC. The chain links TRBV28 to TRBJ2-7; unclear D gene. The CDR3 contains 11 residues. CDR1 and CDR2 from the germline V gene are MDHEN and SYDVKM. V shed 6 bases and J shed 1 base, with 4 bases lying between them.

This clone was detected only a few times. The chain employs TRBV6-5 and TRBJ2-7, with D perhaps TRBD1 (6 bases). V was shortened by 0 bases and J by 4 bases, with 16 bases between the two germline ends. The CDR3 runs to 16 residues. CDR1 and CDR2 from the germline V gene are MNHEY and SVGAGI. The CDR3 loop is CASSYSDRIQIYEQYF. In DNA, the CDR3 is TGTGCCAGCAGTTACTCAGACAGGATCCAGATTTACGAGCAGTACTTC.

The chain is built from TRBV4-2 and TRBJ2-3; 13 nucleotides match TRBD2. Per germline, CDR1 LGHNA and CDR2 YNFKEQ. The CDR3 has 16 residues. The V gene end was trimmed by 4 bases and the J gene end by 8 bases; junction bases not matched to a gene: 9. Here the CDR3 DNA reads TGTGCCAGCAGCCCGGGACTAGCGGGGACCGAGCTTACGCAGTATTTT. Amino acids: CASSPGLAGTELTQYF.

The J gene is TRBJ2-7, the V gene TRBV6-5, with 8 bases lining up with TRBD1. Germline values: CDR1 MNHEY, CDR2 SVGAGI. V shed 4 bases and J 5 bases; nucleotides not matched to a gene: 4. The CDR3 is 13 residues long. The CDR3 coding sequence is TGTGCCAGCAGTTCACAGGGGGTTAACGAGCAGTACTTC. Its translation is CASSSQGVNEQYF.

In this sample, this clone turned up a few times. The chain recombines TRBV28 with TRBJ1-1; D is perhaps TRBD1 (5 bases). Germline CDR1 MDHEN, CDR2 SYDVKM. The CDR3 contains 11 residues. The germline V and J ends were trimmed by 6 bases and 6 bases, with 8 bases remaining between them. CDR3 amino acids: CASRGLPEAFF. The CDR3 bases are TGTGCCAGCAGGGGGCTCCCTGAAGCTTTCTTT.